This T cell receptor beta chain emerged from a study of tumor-infiltrating lymphocytes in primary liver carcinoma. Study-wide context: Between about 4.2 and 10 cm across, the tumors were all of stage T1-T3 N0M0.

The CDR3 spans 14 residues. V gave up 6 bases and J gave up 2 bases, with 11 bases separating them. Per germline, CDR1 MNHEY and CDR2 SVGAGI. The input was 400 to 500 ng total RNA; TCR beta cDNA was made from it with a constant-region primer. Nested multiplex PCR, run for three rounds with slightly modified ARM-PCR, yielded TCR beta libraries. Rounds one and two of PCR, each of around 11 cycles, were primed with TRBV1-TRBV30 forward primers and a C-beta reverse primer. One entry per CDR3 protein results from TCRdb running MiXCR on the multiplex PCR reads. The sample lists roughly 57,000 distinct CDR3 sequences, about two thirds occurring once. Extraction of RNA together with DNA used roughly 20-33 mg of unsorted bulk tissue. This clonotype showed up many times.

The material sequenced was liver tumor tissue from sampling region 2. The sample's subset: tumor region T2, inferior pole. The rearrangement links TRBV6-5 to TRBJ2-1; D remains ambiguous. This clonotype originated in a man aged 35 to 55 with primary liver carcinoma and hepatitis B virus infection. CDR3 DNA: TGTGCCAGCAGCCGCGGAGCCACCTACAATGAGCAGTTCTTC. Translated: CASSRGATYNEQFF.